This T cell receptor (beta chain) was obtained from a study of CD8+CD57+ T cells in acquired aplastic anemia. Across the whole study: Isolated CD4+ and CD8+ cells, once sorted, yielded DNA averaging about 3 ug. Study-wide points: Controls did not differ significantly from patients in CD8+ Simpson's diversity.

It was genomic DNA that served as the template for profiling TCR beta VDJ and CDR3. In TCRdb, the reads were re-called with MiXCR into one record per CDR3 protein. This sample carries roughly 170,000 distinct CDR3 sequences, about 50% of them seen once, and the ten largest clones take 10% to 15%. The junction had 3 bases not matched to a gene; V was cut back by 7 bases and J by 3 bases. The germline V gene has CDR1 SQVTM and CDR2 ANQGSEA. The CDR3 is made up of 13 amino acids. Patients selected for sequencing had displayed CD8+CD57+ cell expansion by flow cytometry. Among the patients, all had severe acquired aplastic anemia. This clonotype was detected a few times. The antigen remains unidentified.

Sequencing input: sorted CD4+, CD8+, or CD8+CD57+ T cells (not recorded which) from PBMCs. The J gene is TRBJ2-1, the V gene TRBV29-1, with 10 bases aligning to TRBD2. The sequence was obtained from a human donor with aplastic anemia. CDR3 region: CSGLAGNYNEQFF. The CDR3 nucleotides read TGCAGCGGACTAGCGGGTAACTACAATGAGCAGTTCTTC.